The clone carrying this TCR beta chain came up once. The data were taken from a study of blood T cell repertoires in COVID-19. Whole-study context: Donors in the United States, Italy and Spain gave samples during acute or convalescent COVID-19. The analysed material was cDNA or gDNA that came from T cells, B-cell-depleted T cells, or PBMCs.

In the authors' workflow: Reference gene primer amplification gave estimated nucleated cell counts. Using immunoSEQ multiplex PCR, the repertoire was profiled, and TCRdb retains in-frame clones only, with some absent. Clone size and the V and J calls come from that table; the DNA yielded D and trimming. The sample gives around 29,000 clones, 65% to 90% of which show up once; roughly 18% is in the top ten. The TCR sequence derives from a woman in her fifties or sixties with active COVID-19. The material sequenced was peripheral blood.

CDR3 DNA sequence: TGTGCCAGCAGCTTATTATCGCGGAGTGGAAACACCATATATTTT. It encodes CASSLLSRSGNTIYF. The chain links TRBV7-9 to TRBJ1-3; D unresolved. Trimming removed 2 bases from V and 3 bases from J, with 11 bases in between. The length of the CDR3 is 15 residues. Germline V gene data show CDR1 as SEHNR and CDR2 as FQNEAQ (reference sequence).